This entry lists 17 T cell receptor beta chains sequenced from one sample in a study of blood T cells in healthy people across ages. A J-beta primer mix and a sample-barcoded 5' primer were used in a second PCR of about 7 to 12 cycles. MiXCR was run by TCRdb on the 5' RACE reads, yielding one entry per CDR3 protein. This sample has approximately 800,000 distinct CDR3 sequences, with around half found just once. The sample comprised blood. The source of these receptors is a man of 80 years or more in good health.

This chain joins TRBV10-3 and TRBJ2-7; TRBD2 agrees at 14 bases. Unmatched junction bases numbered 11, after V lost 5 bases and J lost 2 bases. The CDR3 sequence is 18 residues long. Looked up from germline, CDR1 is ENHRY and CDR2 is SYGVKD. CDR3: CAISFAGTSGRRTYEQYF. CDR3 in DNA: TGTGCCATCAGTTTTGCCGGGACTAGCGGGAGAAGGACCTACGAGCAGTACTTC.

This clonotype showed up many times. The J gene is TRBJ2-7, the V gene TRBV29-1; D is uncertain. CDR3 length equals 14 residues. Germline CDR1 and CDR2: SQVTM and ANQGSEA. V lost 7 bases, J lost 0 bases, and 16 bases lay in between. CDR3 DNA: TGCAGCGCCACCCCAGGCCTACGCTCCTACGAGCAGTACTTC. Amino acids: CSATPGLRSYEQYF.

The rearrangement links TRBV10-3 to TRBJ2-7, with a possible D match to TRBD2 (5 bases). Looked up from germline, CDR1 is ENHRY and CDR2 is SYGVKD. CDR3 length: 13 residues. Trimming left V 3 bases short and J 2 bases short, with 8 bases between. The CDR3 sequence: CAISETGTYEQYF. CDR3 bases: TGTGCCATCAGTGAAACCGGGACCTACGAGCAGTACTTC.

The genes are TRBV10-3 and TRBJ1-4; D gene uncertain. The CDR3 contains 13 residues. The V gene's germline CDR1 is ENHRY and CDR2 SYGVKD. Trimming left V 0 bases short and J 6 bases short, with 5 bases between. CDR3 sequence reads: CAISESPYEKLFF. The CDR3 nucleotides are TGTGCCATCAGTGAGTCCCCTTATGAAAAACTGTTTTTT.

This clonotype was counted once. This chain joins TRBV5-1 and TRBJ2-7; D is uncertain. The CDR3 runs to 14 residues. Trimming took off 4 bases at V and 3 bases at J, with 14 bases between the two ends. CDR1 and CDR2 from the germline V gene are SGHRS and YFSETQ. CDR3 sequence: CASSPERPIYEQYF. The CDR3 DNA reads as TGCGCCAGCAGCCCTGAGCGACCAATCTACGAGCAGTACTTC.

The chain joins TRBV6-2 or TRBV6-3 to TRBJ1-1; D unresolved. Trimming cost V 3 bases and J 1 base, with 3 bases left between them. The length of the CDR3 is 12 residues. Per the germline V gene, CDR1 is MNHEY and CDR2 is SVGEGT. CDR3 DNA: TGTGCCAGCAGTTATTCGAACACTGAAGCTTTCTTT. Translating it yields CASSYSNTEAFF.

This clonotype was counted once. The J gene is TRBJ2-6, the V gene TRBV9; D possibly corresponds to TRBD2 (7 bases). V lost 1 base, J lost 2 bases, and 10 bases lay in between. The length of the CDR3 is 16 residues. Per the germline V gene, CDR1 is SGDLS and CDR2 is YYNGEE. The CDR3 is CASSVRGAPGANVLTF. The DNA of the CDR3 is TGTGCCAGCAGCGTACGGGGGGCGCCTGGGGCCAACGTCCTGACTTTC.

This clonotype was counted only a few times. The genes are TRBV6-1 and TRBJ2-1, with a tentative D call TRBD2 (6 bases). The germline CDR1 and CDR2 sequences are MNHNS and SASEGT. CDR3 length: 15 amino acids. The ends were cut back, 8 bases at V and 3 bases at J, with 17 bases in the middle. CDR3 nucleotide sequence: TGTGCCAGCGGCCGGGACTCCGCTCTCTACAATGAGCAGTTCTTC. Translated, it gives CASGRDSALYNEQFF.

A remark on this clonotype: This may come from a read error, since a much larger clone is one base off. The chain recombines TRBV6-6 with TRBJ2-6, with 10 bases matching TRBD2. V shed 11 bases, J shed 0 bases, and the junction held 10 bases outside the gene matches. There are 17 residues in the CDR3. Germline-derived CDR1 and CDR2 are MNHNY and SVGAGI (reference sequence). The CDR3 sequence: CASIGTSVSSGANVLTF. CDR3 nucleotide sequence: TGTGCCTCCATCGGGACTAGCGTTAGCTCTGGGGCCAACGTCCTGACTTTC.

This clonotype occurred a few times. The chain is built from TRBV7-2 and TRBJ2-7; a weak D match, TRBD2 (5 bases). The V end lost 1 base, the J end lost 0 bases, and 10 bases lay between the germline ends. The CDR3 contains 15 residues. Germline V gene lookup returns CDR1 SGHTA and CDR2 FQGNSA. CDR3 DNA sequence: TGTGCCAGCAGCTTAGGAGGACTTAACTCCTACGAGCAGTACTTC. This encodes CASSLGGLNSYEQYF.

This clonotype was counted a single time. Sequence at one end of the junction differs from germline and may be a read error. The chain uses TRBV7-8 and TRBJ2-1; 12 nucleotides align to TRBD2. Germline V gives CDR1 SGHVS, CDR2 FQNEAQ. The CDR3 is 15 amino acids. CDR3 in amino acids: CANSLRLAGEGEQFF. CDR3 in DNA: TGTGCCAACAGCTTAAGACTAGCGGGAGAGGGTGAGCAGTTCTTC. The full variable domain, with the rest looked up from reference TRBV7-8 and TRBJ2-1, is GAGVSQSPRYKVAKRGQDVALRCDPISGHVSLFWYQQALGQGPEFLTYFQNEAQLDKSGLPSDRFFAERPEGSVSTLKIQRTQQEDSAVYLCANSLRLAGEGEQFFGPGTRLTVL.

The V call is TRBV9, the J call TRBJ2-6; D call uncertain. Germline CDR1 SGDLS, CDR2 YYNGEE. Between the trimmed V and J ends, which lost 2 bases and 1 base, there was a span of 4 bases. The length of the CDR3 is 14 residues. The CDR3: CASSVNSGANVLTF. The CDR3 DNA is TGTGCCAGCAGCGTCAATTCTGGGGCCAACGTCCTGACTTTC.

The chain has TRBV4-1 and TRBJ2-5, with D unresolved. CDR1 MGHRA and CDR2 YSYEKL come from the germline V gene. The CDR3 sequence is 16 residues long. Trimming stripped 3 bases from V and 11 bases from J, with 25 bases between. The CDR3 here is CASSHSMGSLGYVQYF. The CDR3 DNA sequence: TGCGCCAGCAGCCATTCCATGGGATCTCTGGGGTACGTGCAGTACTTC.

This clonotype was seen a handful of times. The rearrangement links TRBV5-1 to TRBJ2-4; 11 bases are a match to TRBD2. CDR3 size: 17 residues. The junction had 7 bases not matched to a gene; V was cut back by 4 bases and J by 1 base. Germline lookup yields CDR1 SGHRS and CDR2 YFSETQ. The CDR3 protein is CASSPLAGAGAKNIQYF. DNA for the CDR3: TGCGCCAGCAGCCCACTAGCGGGGGCCGGGGCCAAAAACATTCAGTACTTC.

This clonotype was observed a handful of times. The chain couples TRBV20-1 to TRBJ2-7, with 10 bases fitting TRBD2. The germline CDR1 and CDR2 sequences are DFQATT and SNEGSKA (reference sequence). V gave up 3 bases and J gave up 2 bases; unmatched junction bases: 1. This CDR3 comprises 13 residues. This CDR3 reads CSASLAGAYEQYF. CDR3 nucleotide sequence: TGCAGTGCTAGTCTAGCGGGGGCCTACGAGCAGTACTTC.

The chain is built from TRBV6-5 and TRBJ2-2; D might be TRBD1 (5 bases). The CDR3 extends over 16 amino acids. Trimming left V 5 bases short and J 2 bases short, with 15 bases between. CDR1 and CDR2 from the germline V gene are MNHEY and SVGAGI. The CDR3 nucleotides read TGTGCCAGCAGTCGCGCCCAGGGCGCCAACACCGGGGAGCTGTTTTTT. The encoded protein is CASSRAQGANTGELFF.

With regard to this clonotype: An end of the junction does not agree with germline; a read error may underlie this. The V call is TRBV18, the J call TRBJ2-3, with D possibly matching TRBD2 (6 bases). The length of the CDR3 is 14 residues. Per germline, CDR1 KGHSH and CDR2 LQKENI. The CDR3 DNA is TGTGCCAGCTCACCTATCGGGAGCACAGGTACGCAGTATTTT. Residues: CASSPIGSTGTQYF. Drawing the rest from reference TRBV18 and TRBJ2-3, the complete variable domain is NAGVMQNPRHLVRRRGQEARLRCSPMKGHSHVYWYRQLPEEGLKFMVYLQKENIIDESGMPKERFSAEFPKEGPSILRIQQVVRGDSAAYFCASSPIGSTGTQYFGPGTRLTVL.